What follows is one T cell receptor (beta chain) and its context. Trimming shortened V by 6 bases and J by 5 bases, and 8 bases separated the two germline ends. CDR1 SNHLY and CDR2 FYNNEI come from the germline V gene. The CDR3 contains 11 residues. This sample was taken from a study of blood T cell repertoires in COVID-19. Looking at the study overall: Spain, Italy and the United States supplied samples that represented acute and convalescent COVID-19. PBMCs, B-cell-depleted T cells, or T cells were the source of the cDNA or gDNA that made up the material.

Profiling relied on immunoSEQ multiplex PCR, and the TCRdb table lists in-frame clones only, not all of them. Here the sample spans about 150,000 clones, 88% being singletons. Sequencing was done on a sample of peripheral blood. The rearrangement joins TRBV2 to TRBJ2-7, with D possibly TRBD1 on 6 matching bases. This sequence originates from a man in his fifties or sixties who had recovered from COVID-19. The chain's CDR3 is CASSDRNEQYF. DNA of the CDR3: TGTGCCAGCAGCGACAGGAACGAGCAGTACTTC.